This T cell receptor beta chain is drawn from a study of preoperative IRX-2 immunotherapy in early breast cancer (dated by TCRdb to 2018 to 2020). Trimming costs V 3 bases and J 1 base, and their ends lie 19 bases apart. The germline V gene encodes CDR1 SQVTM and CDR2 ANQGSEA. From cysteine to phenylalanine, the CDR3 is 17 amino acids long. Just CDR3 DNA is preserved here, 51 bases in frame from base 1. The library was built by means of the immunoSEQ multiplex PCR assay. TCRdb retrieved this table from immuneACCESS and kept in-frame rearrangements only. Not all clones are present; in checked studies, unresolved V genes account for under half, and no reason is known for the remainder. The sample profile shows about 1,100 clones; 70% to 75% of them were found once. Jointly, the top ten make up 7% to 9% of the sample. This clone has only one observation. What antigen it recognizes has not been identified. Base qualities are not provided; no much larger clone lies one nucleotide away.

The sample's treatment or condition label, in plain terms: preoperative locoregional IRX-2 cytokine immunotherapy. The samples were obtained from a phase Ib study that tested preoperative, locoregional IRX-2 cytokine immunotherapy designed to prime immune responses. The donors were early-stage breast cancer patients who were given IRX-2 prior to surgery. The source material was tumor tissue, sampled before IRX-2 immunotherapy. This chain joins TRBV29-1 to TRBJ2-1; a weak D assignment points to TRBD2 (6 bases agree). This TCR was recovered from a human donor with breast cancer. The nucleotide sequence is given as TGCAGCGTTGAGGGGAATACGGGAGTCAGGTCCTACAATGAGCAGTTCTTC. Translated, it reads CSVEGNTGVRSYNEQFF.